The clone carrying this T cell receptor beta chain was recorded only once. CDR3 length: 15 amino acids. V lost 1 base, J lost 2 bases, and 11 bases lay in between. Per the germline V gene, CDR1 is SGHTA and CDR2 is FQGNSA. Amplified TCR beta CDR3 regions came from RNA transcripts. First-round RT-PCR of the TCR CDR3 relied on the HTBI primer set. Each CDR3 protein is one row after TCRdb ran MiXCR on the multiplex PCR reads. In the table there are about 480,000 distinct CDR3 sequences, around 15% of which are singletons. In patients aged 18 to 65, hyperthyroidism was newly diagnosed, with duration under 2 months. It was uncontrolled infection, other autoimmune disease, pregnancy or lactation that excluded patients. These data originate in a study of T cells in Graves' hyperthyroidism and ophthalmopathy.

The chain couples TRBV7-2 to TRBJ1-1, with D perhaps matching TRBD1 (6 bases). This clonotype originated in a young woman with Graves' hyperthyroidism. What was sequenced was blood. The CDR3 sequence: CASSLESGANTEAFF. CDR3 sequence (DNA): TGTGCCAGCAGCTTAGAATCGGGGGCTAACACTGAAGCTTTCTTT.